These T cell receptor beta chains were read from a single sample in a study of blood T cell repertoires in COVID-19. Sequenced by immunoSEQ multiplex PCR; TCRdb stores in-frame clones only, minus some. The sample lists approximately 140,000 clones, around 80% occurring once. Sequenced: peripheral blood. All receptors derive from a human donor in a cohort sampled during active COVID-19. Both conserved end residues are part of each CDR3. A D gene is named only where the DNA matches it firmly. Where a row states a size, it is once, few, many or the class of an expanded clone; other rows omit it.

J,size,D,V,CDR3,DNA
TRBJ1-2,.,.,TRBV5-5,CASSGGGTRSYGYTF,TGTGCCAGCAGCGGGGGAGGGACCAGGAGCTATGGCTACACCTTC
TRBJ2-1,.,.,TRBV30,CASRQGGLNEQFF,TGTGCCTCCCGCCAGGGGGGCCTTAATGAGCAGTTCTTC
TRBJ2-2,.,.,TRBV7-9,CASSPHGGNTGELFF,TGTGCCAGCAGCCCCCACGGGGGGAACACCGGGGAGCTGTTTTTT
TRBJ1-2,.,.,TRBV19,CASSIDPAVYGYTF,TGTGCCAGTAGTATAGATCCGGCGGTCTATGGCTACACCTTC
TRBJ2-2,few,.,TRBV2,CASSEAVLTGELFF,TGTGCCAGCAGTGAAGCTGTCCTCACCGGGGAGCTGTTTTTT
TRBJ2-2,.,TRBD1,TRBV5-6,CASSLGQGVGYTGELFF,TGTGCCAGCAGCTTGGGACAGGGGGTCGGGTACACCGGGGAGCTGTTTTTT
TRBJ2-2,.,TRBD1,TRBV5-6,CASSLPGQDTGELFF,TGTGCCAGCAGCTTGCCGGGACAGGACACCGGGGAGCTGTTTTTT
TRBJ1-5,few,.,TRBV19,CASSLLGNQPQHF,TGTGCCAGTAGTCTATTGGGCAATCAGCCCCAGCATTTT
TRBJ1-2,.,TRBD1,TRBV6-5,CASWTGTNYGYTF,TGTGCCAGCTGGACAGGGACTAACTATGGCTACACCTTC
TRBJ1-6,many,.,TRBV9,CASSVDGEGAPLHF,TGTGCCAGCAGCGTAGATGGGGAGGGTGCCCCCCTCCACTTT
TRBJ1-5,.,.,TRBV9,CASSVGSDQPQHF,TGTGCCAGCAGCGTAGGGAGCGATCAGCCCCAGCATTTT
TRBJ1-4,.,TRBD1,TRBV9,CASSAAGGSNEKLFF,TGTGCCAGCAGCGCCGCAGGGGGATCTAATGAAAAACTGTTTTTT
TRBJ2-3,.,.,TRBV29-1,CSARTFKGTDTQYF,TGCAGCGCCAGGACCTTTAAGGGGACAGATACGCAGTATTTT
TRBJ2-7,.,.,TRBV2,CASSRRSTGQLYEQYF,TGTGCCAGCAGCCGTAGATCGACAGGACAGTTGTACGAGCAGTACTTC
TRBJ1-4,.,TRBD1,TRBV5-1,CASSSQGGNEKLFF,TGCGCCAGCAGCTCACAGGGGGGTAATGAAAAACTGTTTTTT
TRBJ2-2,.,.,TRBV2,CASRRVNTGELFF,TGTGCCAGCAGGCGCGTAAACACCGGGGAGCTGTTTTTT
TRBJ2-2,.,TRBD2,TRBV5-4,CASSTGLAGGPGELFF,TGTGCCAGCAGCACCGGACTAGCGGGGGGGCCCGGGGAGCTGTTTTTT
TRBJ1-1,.,.,TRBV18,CASSADQAGNTEAFF,TGTGCCAGCTCAGCAGATCAAGCGGGGAACACTGAAGCTTTCTTT
TRBJ2-1,.,TRBD2,TRBV11-1,CASSFGTSGRNEQFF,TGTGCCAGCAGCTTCGGGACTAGCGGACGAAATGAGCAGTTCTTC
TRBJ2-1,.,.,TRBV7-3,CASSFATSGEQFF,TGTGCCAGCAGCTTCGCTACTAGTGGTGAGCAGTTCTTC
TRBJ2-7,.,TRBD2,TRBV6-6,CASSYGSGAYEQYF,TGTGCCAGCAGTTACGGGAGCGGGGCCTACGAGCAGTACTTC
TRBJ1-3,.,TRBD1,TRBV10-3,CAISDPTGPISGNTIYF,TGTGCCATCAGTGATCCGACAGGGCCTATCTCTGGAAACACCATATATTTT
TRBJ1-5,.,TRBD1,TRBV7-9,CASSQGTGIEQPQHF,TGTGCCAGCAGCCAGGGGACAGGGATAGAACAGCCCCAGCATTTT
TRBJ1-6,many,TRBD1,TRBV27,CASSFFRTGQSPLHF,TGTGCCAGCAGTTTTTTTAGGACAGGGCAATCACCCCTCCACTTT
TRBJ1-2,once,.,TRBV6-5,CASRRDDYGYTF,TGTGCCAGCCGACGGGATGACTATGGCTACACCTTC
TRBJ2-1,.,TRBD1,TRBV19,CASTGTGASYNEQFF,TGTGCCAGTACCGGGACAGGGGCGTCCTACAATGAGCAGTTCTTC
TRBJ2-7,.,.,TRBV5-1,CASSFETGGEQYF,TGCGCCAGCAGCTTTGAGACCGGGGGCGAGCAGTACTTC
TRBJ2-3,.,TRBD1,TRBV6-5,CASRHDRGLKDTQYF,TGTGCCAGCAGACACGACAGGGGGCTTAAAGATACGCAGTATTTT
TRBJ2-7,.,TRBD1,TRBV14,CASSPRDREYEQYF,TGTGCCAGCAGCCCCCGGGACAGGGAGTACGAGCAGTACTTC
TRBJ2-5,.,.,TRBV5-1,CASSLVPETQYF,TGCGCCAGCAGCTTGGTCCCGGAGACCCAGTACTTC
TRBJ2-5,.,TRBD1,TRBV7-3,CASSLLPGQLSNQETQYF,TGTGCCAGCAGCTTACTCCCGGGACAGCTAAGTAACCAAGAGACCCAGTACTTC
TRBJ1-1,.,.,TRBV6-2/TRBV6-3,CASSYEEDTEAFF,TGTGCCAGCAGTTATGAGGAGGACACTGAAGCTTTCTTT
TRBJ1-1,.,.,TRBV12-1,CASSFEGNTEAFF,TGTGCCAGCAGCTTCGAGGGGAACACTGAAGCTTTCTTT
TRBJ2-7,once,.,TRBV23-1,CASSQFCSLSYEQYF,TGCGCCAGCAGTCAATTCTGCAGTCTGTCCTACGAGCAGTACTTC
TRBJ2-7,.,.,TRBV5-4,CASSSATRPYEQYF,TGTGCCAGCAGCTCGGCGACAAGACCCTACGAGCAGTACTTC
TRBJ2-1,.,TRBD2,TRBV3-1/TRBV3-2,CASSPQRGSGGPDNEQFF,TGTGCCAGCAGCCCTCAGCGGGGGAGCGGGGGGCCCGACAATGAGCAGTTCTTC
TRBJ2-2,.,TRBD2,TRBV20-1,CSASRGGNTGELFF,TGCAGTGCTAGTCGCGGGGGGAACACCGGGGAGCTGTTTTTT